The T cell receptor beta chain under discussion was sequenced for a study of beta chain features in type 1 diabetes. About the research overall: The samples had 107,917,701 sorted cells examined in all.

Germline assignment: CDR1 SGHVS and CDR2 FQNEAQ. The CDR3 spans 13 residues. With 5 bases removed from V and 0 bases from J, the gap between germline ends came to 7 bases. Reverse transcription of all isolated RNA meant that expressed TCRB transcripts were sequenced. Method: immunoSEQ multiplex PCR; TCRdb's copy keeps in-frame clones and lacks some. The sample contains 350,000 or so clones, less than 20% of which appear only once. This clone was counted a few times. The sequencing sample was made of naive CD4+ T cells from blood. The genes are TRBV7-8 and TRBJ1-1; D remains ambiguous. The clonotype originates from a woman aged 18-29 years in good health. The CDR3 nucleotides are TGTGCCAGCAGCCAGAATATGAACACTGAAGCTTTCTTT. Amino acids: CASSQNMNTEAFF.